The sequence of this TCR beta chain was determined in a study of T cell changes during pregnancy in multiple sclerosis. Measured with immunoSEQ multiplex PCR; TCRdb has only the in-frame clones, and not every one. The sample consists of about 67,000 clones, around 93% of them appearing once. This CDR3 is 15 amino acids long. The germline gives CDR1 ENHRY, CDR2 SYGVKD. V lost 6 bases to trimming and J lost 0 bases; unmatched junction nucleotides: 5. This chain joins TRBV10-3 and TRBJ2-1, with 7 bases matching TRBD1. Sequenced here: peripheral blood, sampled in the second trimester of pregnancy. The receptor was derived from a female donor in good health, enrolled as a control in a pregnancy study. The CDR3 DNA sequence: TGTGCCATCAGGCCCGGACAGGACTCCTACAATGAGCAGTTCTTC. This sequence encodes CAIRPGQDSYNEQFF.